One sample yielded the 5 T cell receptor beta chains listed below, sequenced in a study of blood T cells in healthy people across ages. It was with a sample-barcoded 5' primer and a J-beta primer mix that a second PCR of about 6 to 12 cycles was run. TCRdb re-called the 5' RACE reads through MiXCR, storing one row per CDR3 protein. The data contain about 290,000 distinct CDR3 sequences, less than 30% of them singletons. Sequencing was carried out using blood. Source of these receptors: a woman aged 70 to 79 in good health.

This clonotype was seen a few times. The CDR3 bases are TGTGCCACCAGTGATCATCCGGGACTAGCGGGAGGATGGAATGAGCAGTTCTTC. Amino acids: CATSDHPGLAGGWNEQFF. The J gene is TRBJ2-7, the V gene TRBV24-1; TRBD2 matches at 15 bases. The J call may be mistaken, given a closer DNA end match to TRBJ2-1. The CDR3 consists of 18 residues. Germline assignment: CDR1 KGHDR and CDR2 SFDVKD.

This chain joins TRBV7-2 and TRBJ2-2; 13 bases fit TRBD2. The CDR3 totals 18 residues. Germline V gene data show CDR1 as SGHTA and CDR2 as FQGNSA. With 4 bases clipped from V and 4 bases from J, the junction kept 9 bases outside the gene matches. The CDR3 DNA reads TGTGCCAGCAGCTCCCCGGGAGGACTAGCGGGAGCCACCGGGGAGCTGTTTTTT. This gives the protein CASSSPGGLAGATGELFF.

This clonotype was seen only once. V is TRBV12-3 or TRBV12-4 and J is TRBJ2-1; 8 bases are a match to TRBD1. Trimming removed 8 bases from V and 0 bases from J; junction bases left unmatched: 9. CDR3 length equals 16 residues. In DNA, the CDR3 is TGTGCCAGCCGTCAGACAGGGGACAGCTCCTACAATGAGCAGTTCTTC. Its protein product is CASRQTGDSSYNEQFF.

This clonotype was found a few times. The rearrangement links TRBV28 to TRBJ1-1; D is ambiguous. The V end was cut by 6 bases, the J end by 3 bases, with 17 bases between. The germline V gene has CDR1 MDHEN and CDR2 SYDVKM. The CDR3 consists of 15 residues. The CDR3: CASRERGKAYTEAFF. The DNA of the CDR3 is TGTGCCAGCAGAGAGAGAGGGAAAGCTTACACTGAAGCTTTCTTT.

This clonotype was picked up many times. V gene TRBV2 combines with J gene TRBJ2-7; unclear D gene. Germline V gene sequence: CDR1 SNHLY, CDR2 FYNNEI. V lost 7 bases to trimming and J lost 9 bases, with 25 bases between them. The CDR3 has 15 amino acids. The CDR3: CASNRDANTAAAQYF. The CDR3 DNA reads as TGTGCCAGCAACCGAGACGCCAATACGGCCGCCGCGCAGTACTTC. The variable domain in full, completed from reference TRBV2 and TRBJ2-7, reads EPEVTQTPSHQVTQMGQEVILRCVPISNHLYFYWYRQILGQKVEFLVSFYNNEISEKSEIFDDQFSVERPDGSNFTLKIRSTKLEDSAMYFCASNRDANTAAAQYFGPGTRLTVT.